One and the same sample provided the 22 T cell receptor beta chains below, sequenced in a study of post-analysis software for immune sequencing data. Study conclusions and caveats: The study found TRBV5-6, TRBV5-1 and TRBV20-1 among five TRBV segments more frequent in patients than controls.

The library was made from cDNA and included unique molecular identifiers. TCRdb processed the PCR reads anew with MiXCR; each CDR3 protein has one entry. This sample has roughly 800,000 distinct CDR3 sequences, with about 57% found just once. Antigens for these TCRs are unknown. Sequences were obtained from blood. The receptors originated from a girl between 10 and 17 years old with multiple sclerosis.

V and J are TRBV7-2 and TRBJ2-3; TRBD2 matches 11 bases. Germline lookup yields CDR1 SGHTA and CDR2 FQGNSA. V shed 3 bases, J shed 4 bases, and the junction held 3 bases outside the gene matches. CDR3 length: 15 amino acids. Here the CDR3 DNA reads TGTGCCAGCAGCTTGCCTAGCGGGGGGTCAGATACGCAGTATTTT. Protein: CASSLPSGGSDTQYF.

In nucleotides, the CDR3 is TGCGCCAGCAGCGACGTCCGAAGTACGCAGTATTTT. As protein: CASSDVRSTQYF. The V call is TRBV5-1, the J call TRBJ2-3; D gene unclear. The CDR3 is made up of 12 amino acids. Trimming pared 4 bases from V and 8 bases from J, leaving 11 bases between. CDR1 SGHRS and CDR2 YFSETQ come from the germline V gene.

The CDR3 sequence: CASSLGAGEEQYF. The DNA for the CDR3 is TGTGCCAGCAGCTTAGGGGCAGGGGAAGAGCAGTACTTC. V usage is TRBV7-9 and J usage is TRBJ2-7; TRBD1 might be the D (6 bases). Trimming stripped 1 base from V and 7 bases from J, with 11 bases between. Germline values: CDR1 SEHNR, CDR2 FQNEAQ (reference sequence). The CDR3 is 13 residues long. The whole variable domain, remainder taken from reference TRBV7-9 and TRBJ2-7, is DTGVSQNPRHKITKRGQNVTFRCDPISEHNRLYWYRQTLGQGPEFLTYFQNEAQLEKSRLLSDRFSAERPKGSFSTLEIQRTEQGDSAMYLCASSLGAGEEQYFGPGTRLTVT.

This rearrangement joins TRBV9 to TRBJ1-2; D is uncertain. Germline V lookup: CDR1 SGDLS, CDR2 YYNGEE. CDR3 size: 14 residues. Trimming removed 1 base at V and 3 bases at J, with 10 bases between. CDR3 sequence (DNA): TGTGCCAGCAGCGTAAAGCAGACGCACTATGGCTACACCTTC. Amino acids: CASSVKQTHYGYTF.

The rearrangement links TRBV2 to TRBJ1-4; 8 nucleotides line up with TRBD1. Losses at the gene ends were 6 bases for V and 2 bases for J; bases not matched to a gene: 8. There are 16 residues in the CDR3. The V gene's germline CDR1 is SNHLY and CDR2 FYNNEI. CDR3 in amino acids: CASSRLYRGTNEKLFF. Here the CDR3 DNA reads TGTGCCAGCAGCCGGCTCTACAGGGGGACTAATGAAAAACTGTTTTTT. The full variable domain, its missing parts supplied by reference TRBV2 and TRBJ1-4, is EPEVTQTPSHQVTQMGQEVILRCVPISNHLYFYWYRQILGQKVEFLVSFYNNEISEKSEIFDDQFSVERPDGSNFTLKIRSTKLEDSAMYFCASSRLYRGTNEKLFFGSGTQLSVL.

CDR3 in DNA: TGTGCCAGCAGCTTAGTCGAGCCTCAGCCCCAGCATTTT. Residues: CASSLVEPQPQHF. This chain joins TRBV7-9 and TRBJ1-5, with D uncertain. The CDR3 loop spans 13 amino acids. The germline CDR1 and CDR2 sequences are SEHNR and FQNEAQ (reference sequence). Trimming left V 1 base short and J 6 bases short, with 7 bases between.

In its sample, this clonotype was seen a few times. The chain uses TRBV10-3 and TRBJ2-7; D unclear. Trimming removed 2 bases from V and 6 bases from J, with 11 bases in between. Germline values: CDR1 ENHRY, CDR2 SYGVKD. CDR3 length: 13 residues. The CDR3 spells CAISEQEPTEQYF. In DNA form, the CDR3 reads TGTGCCATCAGTGAGCAGGAGCCAACCGAGCAGTACTTC.

The chain carries TRBV3-1 and TRBJ1-3; D is undetermined. This CDR3 region has 15 residues. V lost 0 bases and J 0 bases, leaving 6 bases between the germline ends. Germline CDR1 is LGHDT and CDR2 is YNNKEL (reference sequence). For the CDR3, the DNA is TGTGCCAGCAGCCAAGATCTAGGCTCTGGAAACACCATATATTTT. Amino acid sequence: CASSQDLGSGNTIYF.

About this clonotype: A read error is possible here, since a much larger clone lies one base away. V is TRBV6-2 or TRBV6-3 and J is TRBJ2-3, with 11 bases that match TRBD2. This CDR3 spans 14 amino acids. Trimming removed 6 bases from V and 2 bases from J; junction bases left unmatched: 1. Germline V gene data show CDR1 as MNHEY and CDR2 as SVGEGT. The CDR3 sequence is CASRGLADTDTQYF. The DNA for the CDR3 is TGTGCCAGCAGGGGACTAGCGGACACAGATACGCAGTATTTT.

This clonotype was seen a handful of times. This chain connects TRBV29-1 to TRBJ2-1; D may be TRBD1 or TRBD2 (5 bases each). This CDR3 has 11 residues. V was cut by 4 bases and J by 8 bases, with 9 bases left in between. Germline V gives CDR1 SQVTM, CDR2 ANQGSEA. CDR3 sequence: CSVVGTYEQFF. In nucleotides, the CDR3 is TGCAGCGTTGTCGGGACCTATGAGCAGTTCTTC.

The chain carries TRBV12-3 or TRBV12-4 and TRBJ2-5; D is possibly TRBD2 (6 bases). Trimming cost V 5 bases and J 0 bases, with 10 bases left between them. The CDR3 sequence is 14 residues long. CDR3 in amino acids: CASSPEGYQETQYF. The CDR3 nucleotides read TGTGCCAGCAGTCCGGAGGGGTACCAAGAGACCCAGTACTTC.

The genes are TRBV20-1 and TRBJ2-1, with a possible D match to TRBD2 (5 bases). Germline V gives CDR1 DFQATT, CDR2 SNEGSKA (reference sequence). There are 15 residues in the CDR3. The CDR3 coding sequence is TGCAGCTCCCGAGCGGCCCTCGCCCTCTACAATGAGCAGTTCTTC. This gives the protein CSSRAALALYNEQFF.

The rearrangement uses TRBV7-2 and TRBJ2-7, with D perhaps matching TRBD1 (6 bases). The length of the CDR3 is 16 residues. Germline V CDR1 and CDR2: SGHTA, FQGNSA. Between the trimmed V and J ends, which lost 5 bases and 1 base, there was a span of 18 bases. The CDR3 DNA is TGTGCCAGCAGCCCCCACCGCTCTGGGACATCCTACGAGCAGTACTTC. Translating gives CASSPHRSGTSYEQYF.

This chain joins TRBV6-1 and TRBJ2-7; 9 bases agree with TRBD2. CDR1 and CDR2 (germline): MNHNS, SASEGT. This CDR3 spans 16 amino acids. J gave up 2 bases and V 6 bases, and 11 bases lay outside the gene matches. The CDR3 nucleotides read TGTGCCAGCAGAGCTGTTCCTAGCGGGACTCCCTACGAGCAGTACTTC. This encodes CASRAVPSGTPYEQYF.

The V gene is TRBV5-1, the J gene TRBJ2-3; D remains ambiguous. The CDR3 covers 15 residues. V shed 3 bases and J shed 1 base, with 12 bases lying between them. From germline, CDR1 is SGHRS and CDR2 YFSETQ. The CDR3 bases are TGCGCCAGCAGCTGGACCCGCGACGGCACAGATACGCAGTATTTT. It encodes CASSWTRDGTDTQYF.

This clonotype was detected only a few times. The genes are TRBV20-1 and TRBJ2-1, with unresolved D. Per germline, CDR1 DFQATT and CDR2 SNEGSKA (reference sequence). CDR3 length: 15 residues. V lost 3 bases, J lost 0 bases, and 12 bases lay in between. The CDR3 reads CSASFARSSYNEQFF. The CDR3 nucleotides read TGCAGTGCTAGTTTCGCGCGCTCCTCCTACAATGAGCAGTTCTTC.

This clonotype was found a few times. The rearrangement uses TRBV6-5 and TRBJ2-7, with TRBD1 identical over 8 bases. Trimming cost V 2 bases and J 2 bases; bases outside gene matches: 14. The CDR3 runs 18 residues. CDR1 is MNHEY and CDR2 is SVGAGI in the germline V gene. The CDR3 loop reads CASSYAGAGTGFTYEQYF. The CDR3 DNA is TGTGCCAGCAGTTACGCAGGAGCCGGGACAGGTTTTACCTACGAGCAGTACTTC.

The chain recombines TRBV20-1 with TRBJ1-2; D gene uncertain. Trimming pared 5 bases from V and 8 bases from J, leaving 12 bases between. Germline V CDR1 and CDR2: DFQATT, SNEGSKA (reference sequence). The CDR3 sequence is 11 residues long. CDR3 in DNA: TGCAGTGCTTACGACCTCGGGGGCTACACCTTC. Amino acids: CSAYDLGGYTF.

This sequence joins TRBV11-2 and TRBJ2-3; 9 bases map to TRBD1. Germline V lookup: CDR1 SGHAT, CDR2 FQNNGV. Losses at the gene ends were 5 bases for V and 4 bases for J; bases not matched to a gene: 7. The CDR3 covers 15 residues. The CDR3 loop reads CASSLRDRAPDTQYF. The CDR3 DNA is TGTGCCAGCAGCCTCCGGGACAGGGCACCAGATACGCAGTATTTT.

The genes are TRBV5-1 and TRBJ1-2, with 10 bases that match TRBD1. CDR1 is SGHRS and CDR2 is YFSETQ in the germline V gene. J lost 5 bases, V lost 4 bases, and 8 bases had no gene match. The length of the CDR3 is 15 residues. The CDR3 is CASSLPGQGFYGYTF. CDR3 in DNA: TGCGCCAGCAGCCTCCCGGGACAGGGGTTTTATGGCTACACCTTC.

V usage is TRBV25-1 and J usage is TRBJ2-7, with D perhaps given as TRBD1 or TRBD2 (5 bases each). The CDR3 loop spans 17 amino acids. Per germline, CDR1 MGHDK and CDR2 SYGVNS. Trimming removed 2 bases at V and 7 bases at J, with 24 bases between. Written as DNA, the CDR3 is TGTGCCAGCAGTGAAGAAACCGGGGCCTTAGGAAGCGGTGAGCAGTACTTC. Its protein is CASSEETGALGSGEQYF.

This chain links TRBV29-1 with TRBJ2-1, with D possibly TRBD2 on 7 matching bases. The CDR3 spans 13 residues. Germline V CDR1 and CDR2: SQVTM, ANQGSEA. V was cut by 3 bases and J by 7 bases, with 13 bases left in between. The CDR3 loop reads CSVEVRGPNEQFF. CDR3 bases: TGCAGCGTTGAGGTGCGGGGGCCGAATGAGCAGTTCTTC.